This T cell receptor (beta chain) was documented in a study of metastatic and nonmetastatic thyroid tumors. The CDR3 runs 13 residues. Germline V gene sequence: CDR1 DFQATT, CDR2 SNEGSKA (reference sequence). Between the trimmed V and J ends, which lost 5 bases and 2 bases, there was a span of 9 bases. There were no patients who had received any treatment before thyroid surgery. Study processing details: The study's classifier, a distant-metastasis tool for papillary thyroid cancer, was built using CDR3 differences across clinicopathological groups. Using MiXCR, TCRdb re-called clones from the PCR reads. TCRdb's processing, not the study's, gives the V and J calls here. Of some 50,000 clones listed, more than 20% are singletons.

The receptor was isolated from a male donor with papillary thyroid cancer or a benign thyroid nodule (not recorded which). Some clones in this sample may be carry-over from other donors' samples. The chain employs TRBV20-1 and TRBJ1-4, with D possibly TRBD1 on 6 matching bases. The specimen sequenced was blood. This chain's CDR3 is CSALQGTNEKLFF. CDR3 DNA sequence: TGCAGTGCTTTACAGGGTACTAATGAAAAACTGTTTTTT.